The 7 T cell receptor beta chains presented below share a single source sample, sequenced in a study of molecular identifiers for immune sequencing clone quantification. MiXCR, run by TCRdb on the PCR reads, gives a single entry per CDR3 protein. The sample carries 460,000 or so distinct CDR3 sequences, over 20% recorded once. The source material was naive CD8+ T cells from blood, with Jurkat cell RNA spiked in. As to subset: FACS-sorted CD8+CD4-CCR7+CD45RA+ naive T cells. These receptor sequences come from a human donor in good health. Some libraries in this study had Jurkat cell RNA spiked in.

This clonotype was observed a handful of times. In nucleotides, the CDR3 is TGTGCCAGCAGTTCCGGGCAGGGGATCAATCAGCCCCAGCATTTT. Protein: CASSSGQGINQPQHF. The chain has TRBV12-3 or TRBV12-4 and TRBJ1-5; the D gene is possibly TRBD1 (6 bases). CDR3 length: 15 residues. Trimming took 4 bases from V and 3 from J, leaving 13 bases between them.

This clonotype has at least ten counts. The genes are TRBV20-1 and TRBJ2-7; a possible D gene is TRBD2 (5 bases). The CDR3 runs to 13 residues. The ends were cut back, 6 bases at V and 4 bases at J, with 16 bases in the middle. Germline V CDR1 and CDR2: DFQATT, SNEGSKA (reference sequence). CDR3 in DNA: TGCAGTGCCAAGGACGGTAAGCGGTACGAGCAGTACTTC. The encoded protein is CSAKDGKRYEQYF.

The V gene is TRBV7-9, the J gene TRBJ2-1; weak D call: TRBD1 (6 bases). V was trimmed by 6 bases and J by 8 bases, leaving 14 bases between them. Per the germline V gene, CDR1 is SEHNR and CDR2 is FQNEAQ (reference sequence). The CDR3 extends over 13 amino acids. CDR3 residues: CASRPQGSHEQFF. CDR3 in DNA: TGTGCCAGCAGGCCACAGGGTTCACATGAGCAGTTCTTC.

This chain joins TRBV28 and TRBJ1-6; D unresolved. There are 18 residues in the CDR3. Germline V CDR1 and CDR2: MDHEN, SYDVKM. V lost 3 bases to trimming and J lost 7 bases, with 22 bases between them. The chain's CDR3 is CASSFARAGSIKNSPLHF. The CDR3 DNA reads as TGTGCCAGCAGTTTCGCCCGCGCTGGCAGTATCAAGAATTCACCCCTCCACTTT.

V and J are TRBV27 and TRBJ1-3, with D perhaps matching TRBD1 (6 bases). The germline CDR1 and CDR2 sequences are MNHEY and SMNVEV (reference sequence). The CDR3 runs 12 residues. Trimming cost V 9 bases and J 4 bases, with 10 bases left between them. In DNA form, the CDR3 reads TGTGCCAGTTGGGGGACAGGAAACACCATATATTTT. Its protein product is CASWGTGNTIYF.

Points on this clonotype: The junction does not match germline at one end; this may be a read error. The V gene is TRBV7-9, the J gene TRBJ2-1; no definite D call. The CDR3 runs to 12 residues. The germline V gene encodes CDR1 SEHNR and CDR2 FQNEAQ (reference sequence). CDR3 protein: CASSLGSYERFF. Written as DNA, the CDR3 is TGTGCCAGCAGCCTGGGTAGTTATGAGCGGTTCTTC.

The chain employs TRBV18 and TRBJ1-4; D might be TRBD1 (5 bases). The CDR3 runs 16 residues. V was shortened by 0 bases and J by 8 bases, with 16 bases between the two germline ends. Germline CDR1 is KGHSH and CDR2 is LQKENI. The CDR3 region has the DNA TGTGCCAGCTCACCACCATTCGGGGACTTAAACGAAAAACTGTTTTTT. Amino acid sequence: CASSPPFGDLNEKLFF.